This entry concerns a single T cell receptor beta chain. The source of the sample is a study of blood T cell repertoires in COVID-19. Study-level information: COVID-19 samples from acute and convalescent phases originated in the United States, Italy and Spain.

In the authors' workflow: Reference gene primer amplification in the assay estimated nucleated cell counts. Clones were sequenced by immunoSEQ multiplex PCR, and TCRdb holds only the in-frame ones, with some missing. From that table come the V and J calls and clone size; the DNA was used to work out D and trimming. The sample shows some 150,000 clones, more than 65% of them seen only once. CDR3 length equals 16 residues. CDR1 is SNHLY and CDR2 is FYNNEI in the germline V gene. Trimming stripped 6 bases from V and 8 bases from J, with 22 bases between. Sequenced sample: peripheral blood. This receptor was taken from a woman aged 60-75 years with acute or convalescent COVID-19. The chain employs TRBV2 and TRBJ1-4; D uncertain. CDR3 sequence (DNA): TGTGCCAGCAGCCGTAATGGACTCGAGTTAGGGGAAAAACTGTTTTTT. Its translation is CASSRNGLELGEKLFF.